This TCR beta chain was profiled in a study of cytomegalovirus exposure and HLA in healthy donors. Across the study: Previous work identified roughly 110 million unique TCR beta sequences from around 180 million T cells.

This cohort consisted of healthy bone marrow donors. Nominal health characterized the donors when sampled, though unrecorded immune exposures were likely. The V gene end was trimmed by 6 bases and the J gene end by 4 bases; junction bases not matched to a gene: 9. There are 14 residues in the CDR3. The germline gives CDR1 MNHEY, CDR2 SVGAGI. The PCR used 60 Vbeta and 13 Jbeta primers. Produced via immunoSEQ multiplex PCR; TCRdb's table is partial and in-frame only. The sample contains about 130,000 clones, 75% to 85% of which appear only once. Specimen: PBMCs. The chain recombines TRBV6-5 with TRBJ2-7, with TRBD1 matching 7 bases. The source is a male donor in good health and CMV-seronegative. CDR3 sequence: CASSPDRALYEQYF. CDR3 bases: TGTGCCAGCAGCCCCGACAGGGCCCTGTACGAGCAGTACTTC.